These 19 T cell receptor beta chains were sequenced from one sample in a study of response to subunit inactivated influenza vaccine. Each CDR3 protein is one row after TCRdb ran MiXCR on the RT-PCR reads. The table lists 600,000 to 850,000 distinct CDR3 sequences, 12% to 15% of them singletons. This specimen was PBMCs from blood, taken roughly 2 weeks before vaccination. The receptors derive from a man aged 50 or older who received an inactivated influenza vaccine.

This clonotype was seen only a few times. The chain employs TRBV6-2 or TRBV6-3 and TRBJ2-5; D gene unclear. Trimming removed 4 bases from V and 1 base from J, with 16 bases in between. Per the germline V gene, CDR1 is MNHEY and CDR2 is SVGEGT. This CDR3 comprises 16 residues. In nucleotides, the CDR3 is TGTGCCAGCAGTTTACTCCAACAGCTACTCCAAGAGACCCAGTACTTC. Amino acids: CASSLLQQLLQETQYF.

Only a few counts were recorded for this clonotype. V and J are TRBV5-5 and TRBJ2-5, with 7 nucleotides matching TRBD2. The CDR3 length is 17 residues. Germline V gene lookup returns CDR1 SGHKS and CDR2 YYEKEE (reference sequence). Trimming removed 1 base from V and 4 bases from J; junction bases left unmatched: 13. CDR3 bases: TGTGCCAGCAGCTTGCGGGGACTACCACCGGGAGGAGAGACCCAGTACTTC. Encoded protein: CASSLRGLPPGGETQYF.

This clonotype was seen a handful of times. The rearrangement joins TRBV4-3 to TRBJ2-4, with D perhaps TRBD1 (6 bases). The CDR3 length is 16 residues. V was shortened by 1 base and J by 3 bases, with 13 bases between the two germline ends. Looked up from germline, CDR1 is LGHNA and CDR2 is YSLEER. CDR3 sequence (DNA): TGCGCCAGCAGCCAAGGGACAGTTAATGACAAAAACATTCAGTACTTC. Protein sequence: CASSQGTVNDKNIQYF.

This chain joins TRBV9 and TRBJ2-3; 9 bases agree with TRBD2. The CDR3 contains 16 residues. Per the germline V gene, CDR1 is SGDLS and CDR2 is YYNGEE. The junction had 6 bases not matched to a gene; V was cut back by 0 bases and J by 4 bases. The CDR3 DNA reads as TGTGCCAGCAGCGTAGCGGCGGGAGGGCCCCCAGATACGCAGTATTTT. Translation gives CASSVAAGGPPDTQYF. The complete variable domain, with remaining parts taken from reference TRBV9 and TRBJ2-3, reads DSGVTQTPKHLITATGQRVTLRCSPRSGDLSVYWYQQSLDQGLQFLIQYYNGEERAKGNILERFSAQQFPDLHSELNLSSLELGDSALYFCASSVAAGGPPDTQYFGPGTRLTVL.

The rearrangement uses TRBV20-1 and TRBJ2-1; 8 bases are a match to TRBD2. The CDR3 covers 16 residues. Per the germline V gene, CDR1 is DFQATT and CDR2 is SNEGSKA (reference sequence). The ends lost 0 bases at V and 5 bases at J; junction bases unmatched: 9. The CDR3 bases are TGCAGTGCTAGAGATCGCGGCGGGAGGACGCACAATGAGCAGTTCTTC. Translation: CSARDRGGRTHNEQFF.

This clonotype was observed a few times. The V call is TRBV11-2, the J call TRBJ2-7, with 11 bases matching TRBD2. The germline CDR1 and CDR2 sequences are SGHAT and FQNNGV. V shed 8 bases, J shed 2 bases, and the junction held 8 bases outside the gene matches. This CDR3 contains 15 residues. For the CDR3, the DNA is TGTGCCAGCGTAGACCTAGCGGGAGGTACCTACGAGCAGTACTTC. As protein: CASVDLAGGTYEQYF.

The J gene is TRBJ1-2, the V gene TRBV12-3 or TRBV12-4, with D unclear. This CDR3 is 14 amino acids long. V was pared by 6 bases and J by 0 bases, with 11 bases between. The CDR3 loop is CASRRDGSNYGYTF. The CDR3 DNA reads as TGTGCCAGCAGAAGAGACGGCTCTAACTATGGCTACACCTTC.

Ten or more counts support this clonotype. The chain links TRBV9 to TRBJ1-4, with 11 nucleotides matching TRBD1. Germline V lookup: CDR1 SGDLS, CDR2 YYNGEE. The CDR3 sequence is 14 residues long. The ends lost 4 bases at V and 8 bases at J; junction bases unmatched: 4. CDR3 bases: TGTGCCAGCAGCCCCTGGACAGGGGGCGAAAAACTGTTTTTT. The encoded protein is CASSPWTGGEKLFF. The entire variable domain, with the rest obtained from reference TRBV9 and TRBJ1-4, is as follows: DSGVTQTPKHLITATGQRVTLRCSPRSGDLSVYWYQQSLDQGLQFLIQYYNGEERAKGNILERFSAQQFPDLHSELNLSSLELGDSALYFCASSPWTGGEKLFFGSGTQLSVL.

The sample holds a few counts of this clonotype. V gene TRBV18 combines with J gene TRBJ1-1, with 12 bases matching TRBD1. Trimming took 2 bases from V and 4 from J; bases not matched to a gene: 11. CDR1 is KGHSH, CDR2 LQKENI, per germline. This CDR3 has 18 residues. The CDR3: CASSPIPGQGAGGTEAFF. CDR3 bases: TGTGCCAGCTCACCAATTCCGGGACAGGGGGCGGGAGGCACTGAAGCTTTCTTT.

This clonotype turned up a few times. V usage is TRBV5-1 and J usage is TRBJ2-7, with TRBD2 matching over 10 bases. The trim removed 4 bases at V and 3 bases at J, leaving 7 bases unmatched. The V gene's germline CDR1 is SGHRS and CDR2 YFSETQ. The CDR3 has 15 amino acids. This chain's CDR3 is CASSLSGRVDYEQYF. CDR3 in DNA: TGCGCCAGCAGCCTGAGCGGGAGGGTAGACTACGAGCAGTACTTC.

The rearrangement uses TRBV5-1 and TRBJ2-5, with TRBD2 identical over 12 bases. Trimming cost V 5 bases and J 5 bases; bases outside gene matches: 13. The V gene's germline CDR1 is SGHRS and CDR2 YFSETQ. This CDR3 spans 17 amino acids. The CDR3 nucleotides read TGCGCCAGCAGAGTGACTAGCGGGAGACAGAGAAGGGAGACCCAGTACTTC. Residues: CASRVTSGRQRRETQYF. Full variable domain (remainder filled in from reference TRBV5-1 and TRBJ2-5): KAGVTQTPRYLIKTRGQQVTLSCSPISGHRSVSWYQQTPGQGLQFLFEYFSETQRNKGNFPGRFSGRQFSNSRSEMNVSTLELGDSALYLCASRVTSGRQRRETQYFGPGTRLLVL.

This clonotype was seen more than once but under ten times. The gene calls are TRBV19 and TRBJ2-1; 9 nucleotides agree with TRBD2. The CDR3 totals 17 residues. The V segment lost 5 bases and the J segment 0 bases; nucleotides outside the gene matches: 8. Germline CDR1 LNHDA, CDR2 SQIVND (reference sequence). The CDR3 DNA reads as TGTGCCAGTAGTCTAGCGGGACCTCCTAGCTCCTACAATGAGCAGTTCTTC. Amino acids: CASSLAGPPSSYNEQFF.

The CDR3 DNA sequence: TGCGCCAGCAGCCAATTTGCCACCGGGGCCAACGTCCTGACTTTC. Its translation: CASSQFATGANVLTF. V usage is TRBV4-1 and J usage is TRBJ2-6, with D hard to call. CDR1 MGHRA and CDR2 YSYEKL come from the germline V gene. The V end was cut by 2 bases, the J end by 4 bases, with 9 bases between. The CDR3 is made up of 15 amino acids.

The CDR3 DNA follows: TGTGCCAGCAGCTTAGGCCTATCGGACACTGAAAAACTGTTTTTT. Encoded protein: CASSLGLSDTEKLFF. This chain links TRBV13 with TRBJ1-4, with D perhaps matching TRBD1 (5 bases). Trimming cost V 0 bases and J 7 bases, with 12 bases left between them. The germline V gene encodes CDR1 PRHDT and CDR2 FYEKMQ (reference sequence). This CDR3 contains 15 residues.

The chain links TRBV7-8 to TRBJ2-1, with a tentative D call TRBD2 (5 bases). Germline CDR1 reads SGHVS; CDR2 reads FQNEAQ. The CDR3 consists of 13 residues. Trimming took off 3 bases at V and 5 bases at J, with 8 bases between the two ends. The CDR3 sequence: CASSFSVNNEQFF. In DNA form, the CDR3 reads TGTGCCAGCAGCTTTAGCGTGAACAATGAGCAGTTCTTC.

This clonotype was detected only a few times. V gene TRBV5-1 combines with J gene TRBJ2-7; 10 bases are shared with TRBD2. The germline V gene encodes CDR1 SGHRS and CDR2 YFSETQ. The CDR3 extends over 15 amino acids. The junction had 8 bases not matched to a gene; V was cut back by 6 bases and J by 2 bases. CDR3: CASTYQTSGAYEQYF. The CDR3 nucleotides are TGCGCCAGCACGTACCAAACTAGCGGGGCCTACGAGCAGTACTTC.

This clonotype has more than one count but fewer than ten. The chain links TRBV3-1 to TRBJ2-3; the match to TRBD1 covers 8 bases. The J segment lost 10 bases and the V segment lost 5 bases, leaving 8 bases of the junction unmatched. From germline, CDR1 is LGHDT and CDR2 YNNKEL (reference sequence). This CDR3 contains 13 residues. CDR3 nucleotides: TGTGCCAGCAGCTCCCACGCAGGGGGCTCGCAGTATTTT. It codes for CASSSHAGGSQYF.

The chain links TRBV20-1 to TRBJ2-7; D is possibly TRBD1 (5 bases). Trimming removed 4 bases from V and 0 bases from J, with 13 bases in between. The CDR3 is 14 amino acids. Germline CDR1 reads DFQATT; CDR2 reads SNEGSKA (reference sequence). The CDR3 nucleotides read TGCAGTGCTACCCAGGGTAGCATCTCCTACGAGCAGTACTTC. Its translation: CSATQGSISYEQYF.

With regard to this clonotype: Lacking the conserved final phenylalanine or tryptophan, this CDR3 likely reflects a read error. This chain links TRBV6-1 with TRBJ2-5, with 9 bases matching TRBD2. The V gene end was trimmed by 5 bases and the J gene end by 7 bases; junction bases not matched to a gene: 11. The CDR3 length is 15 residues. Germline V gene sequence: CDR1 MNHNS, CDR2 SASEGT. Written as DNA, the CDR3 is TGTGCCAGCAGTCGCAGGCGGGAGGGCCCGGGGACCCAGTACATC. It is translated as CASSRRREGPGTQYI.